These T cell receptor beta chains were read from a single sample in a study of T cell responses to AZD1222 COVID-19 vaccine. Produced via immunoSEQ multiplex PCR; TCRdb's table is partial and in-frame only. The table lists approximately 90,000 clones, approximately 89% of them singletons, with about 2.2% in the top ten. The sample in question was peripheral blood, obtained on day 0 of AZD1222 vaccination. The receptor set was obtained from an adult in good health. The CDR3 runs from the conserved cysteine through the conserved F or W. The order of the fields is CDR3 protein, J gene, V gene.

CDR3: CASSSLGVNTEAFF; J: TRBJ1-1; V: TRBV7-2
CDR3: CASTGLSATYGYTF; J: TRBJ1-2; V: TRBV6-5
CDR3: CASSLMRTGELFF; J: TRBJ2-2; V: TRBV11-2
CDR3: CASSPPRNTGELFF; J: TRBJ2-2; V: TRBV9
CDR3: CASSFGDPYEQYF; J: TRBJ2-7; V: TRBV12-3/TRBV12-4
CDR3: CASSTIDRTGPKDGYTF; J: TRBJ1-2; V: TRBV7-8
CDR3: CASSLSSSGNTIYF; J: TRBJ1-3; V: TRBV5-1
CDR3: CASSSDRGLGNEQFF; J: TRBJ2-1; V: TRBV7-6
CDR3: CASSLGLPSSYNSPLHF; J: TRBJ1-6; V: TRBV13
CDR3: CASSFGREVIF; J: TRBJ2-1; V: TRBV7-9
CDR3: CASARGPGDGYTF; J: TRBJ1-2; V: TRBV6-5
CDR3: CASSLRQGAVETQYF; J: TRBJ2-5; V: TRBV7-9
CDR3: CASSTYRSTGELFF; J: TRBJ2-2; V: TRBV19
CDR3: CASSRTSGRAGEQYF; J: TRBJ2-7; V: TRBV5-8
CDR3: CASSSLQARDTQYF; J: TRBJ2-3; V: TRBV5-6
CDR3: CASSPGLLSGGYTF; J: TRBJ1-2; V: TRBV5-6
CDR3: CASSPQANTGELFF; J: TRBJ2-2; V: TRBV7-2
CDR3: CASRPQAVGEQFF; J: TRBJ2-1; V: TRBV12-3/TRBV12-4
CDR3: CASGRWQINQPQHF; J: TRBJ1-5; V: TRBV19
CDR3: CASSSDRGGPFF; J: TRBJ2-1; V: TRBV19
CDR3: CASKTSVSSYEQYF; J: TRBJ2-7; V: TRBV6-5
CDR3: CASSKGDSRNTEAFF; J: TRBJ1-1; V: TRBV6-2/TRBV6-3
CDR3: CASSSTGTSNTEAFF; J: TRBJ1-1; V: TRBV7-2
CDR3: CASSLEKMNTEAFF; J: TRBJ1-1; V: TRBV18
CDR3: CASGGQGGSPTNEKLFF; J: TRBJ1-4; V: TRBV12-5
CDR3: CASSVAHGGNTIYF; J: TRBJ1-3; V: TRBV9
CDR3: CASSLARTGAHYEQYF; J: TRBJ2-7; V: TRBV11-2
CDR3: CASSLGGQNFYEQYF; J: TRBJ2-7; V: TRBV7-2
CDR3: CASSYGQGGTGELFF; J: TRBJ2-2; V: TRBV5-1
CDR3: CASSSQGGYNSPLHF; J: TRBJ1-6; V: TRBV5-1
CDR3: CASSQLAGWGTEAFF; J: TRBJ1-1; V: TRBV3-1/TRBV3-2
CDR3: CASSRSRNTGELFF; J: TRBJ2-2; V: TRBV11-3
CDR3: CAWGRETQYF; J: TRBJ2-5; V: TRBV30
CDR3: CASSKVGVGETIGYTF; J: TRBJ1-2; V: TRBV21-1
CDR3: CASSFGTSGSQETQYF; J: TRBJ2-5; V: TRBV5-1
CDR3: CAWRGGRPYNEQFF; J: TRBJ2-1; V: TRBV30
CDR3: CASSLNGREKLFF; J: TRBJ1-4; V: TRBV12-3/TRBV12-4
CDR3: CASSTTREGPDTQYF; J: TRBJ2-3; V: TRBV18
CDR3: CASSTPKQGTTEAFF; J: TRBJ1-1; V: TRBV27
CDR3: CASSGSGQAVYYGYTF; J: TRBJ1-2; V: TRBV9
CDR3: CAIAGAGGYTF; J: TRBJ1-2; V: TRBV10-3
CDR3: CASTSTTYEQYF; J: TRBJ2-7; V: TRBV6-5